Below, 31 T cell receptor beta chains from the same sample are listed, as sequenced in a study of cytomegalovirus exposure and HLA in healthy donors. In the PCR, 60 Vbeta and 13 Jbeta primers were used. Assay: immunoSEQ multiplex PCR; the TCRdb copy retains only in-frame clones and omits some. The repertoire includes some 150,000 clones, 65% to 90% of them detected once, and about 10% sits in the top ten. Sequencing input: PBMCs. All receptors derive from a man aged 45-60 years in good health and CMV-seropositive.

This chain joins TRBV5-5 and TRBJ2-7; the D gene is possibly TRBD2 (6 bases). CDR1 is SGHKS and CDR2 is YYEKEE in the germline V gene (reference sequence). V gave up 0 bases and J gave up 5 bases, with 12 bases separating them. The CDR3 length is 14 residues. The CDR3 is CASSLVRASDEQYF. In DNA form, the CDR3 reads TGTGCCAGCAGCTTGGTAAGGGCTAGCGACGAGCAGTACTTC.

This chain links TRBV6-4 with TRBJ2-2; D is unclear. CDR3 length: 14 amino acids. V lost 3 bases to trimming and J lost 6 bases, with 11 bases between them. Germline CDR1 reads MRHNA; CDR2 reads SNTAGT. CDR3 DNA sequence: TGTGCCAGCAGTGAAGCCGCCACCGCCGGGGAGCTGTTTTTT. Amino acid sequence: CASSEAATAGELFF.

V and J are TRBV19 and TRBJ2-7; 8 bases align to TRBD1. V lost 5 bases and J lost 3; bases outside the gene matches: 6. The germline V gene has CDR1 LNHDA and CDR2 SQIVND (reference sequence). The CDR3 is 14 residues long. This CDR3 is CASSPRTGNYEQYF. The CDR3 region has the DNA TGTGCCAGTAGTCCCCGGACAGGGAACTACGAGCAGTACTTC. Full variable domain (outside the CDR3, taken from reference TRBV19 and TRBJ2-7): DGGITQSPKYLFRKEGQNVTLSCEQNLNHDAMYWYRQDPGQGLRLIYYSQIVNDFQKGDIAEGYSVSREKKESFPLTVTSAQKNPTAFYLCASSPRTGNYEQYFGPGTRLTVT.

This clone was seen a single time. CDR3 DNA: TGTGCCAGCAGGCCTAGCGGGAGTGGAGATACGCAGTATTTT. It is translated as CASRPSGSGDTQYF. V gene TRBV6-1 combines with J gene TRBJ2-3; TRBD2 matches 10 bases. From germline, CDR1 is MNHNS and CDR2 SASEGT. This CDR3 is 14 amino acids long. V gave up 6 bases and J gave up 5 bases; unmatched junction bases: 5.

In DNA, the CDR3 is TGTGCCAGCAGCCACTGGACAGGGGGGGCAGATACGCAGTATTTT. This sequence encodes CASSHWTGGADTQYF. The chain is built from TRBV13 and TRBJ2-3, with TRBD1 matching 10 bases. The V and J ends lost 5 bases and 4 bases, in that order; junction bases with no gene match: 6. Germline-derived CDR1 and CDR2 are PRHDT and FYEKMQ (reference sequence). The CDR3 loop spans 15 amino acids.

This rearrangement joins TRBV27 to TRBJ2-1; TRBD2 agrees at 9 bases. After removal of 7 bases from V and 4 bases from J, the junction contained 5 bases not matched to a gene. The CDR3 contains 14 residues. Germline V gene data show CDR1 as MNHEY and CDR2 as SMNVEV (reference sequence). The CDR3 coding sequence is TGTGCCAGCATTAGCGGGAGAGGGTACAATGAGCAGTTCTTC. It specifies CASISGRGYNEQFF.

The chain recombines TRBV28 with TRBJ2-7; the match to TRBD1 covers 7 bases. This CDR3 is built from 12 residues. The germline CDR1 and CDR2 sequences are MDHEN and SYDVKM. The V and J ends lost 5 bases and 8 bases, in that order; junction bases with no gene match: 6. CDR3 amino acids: CASSLTGAQQYF. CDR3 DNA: TGTGCCAGCAGTCTCACAGGGGCGCAGCAGTACTTC.

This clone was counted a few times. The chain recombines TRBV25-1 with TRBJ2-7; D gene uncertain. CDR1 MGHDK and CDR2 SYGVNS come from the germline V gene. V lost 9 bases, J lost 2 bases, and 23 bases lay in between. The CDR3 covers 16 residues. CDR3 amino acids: CASHQAPLKAPYEQYF. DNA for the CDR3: TGTGCCAGTCACCAGGCCCCACTTAAGGCACCCTACGAGCAGTACTTC.

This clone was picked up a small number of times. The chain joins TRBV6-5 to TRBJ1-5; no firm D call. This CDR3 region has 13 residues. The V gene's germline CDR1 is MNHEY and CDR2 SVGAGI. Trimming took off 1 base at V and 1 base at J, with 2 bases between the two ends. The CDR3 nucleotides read TGTGCCAGCAGTTACTTAAGCAATCAGCCCCAGCATTTT. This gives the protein CASSYLSNQPQHF.

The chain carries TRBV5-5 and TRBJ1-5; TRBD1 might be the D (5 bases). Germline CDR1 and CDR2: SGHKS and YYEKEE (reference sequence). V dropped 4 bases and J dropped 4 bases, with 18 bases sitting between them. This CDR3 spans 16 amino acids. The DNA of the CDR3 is TGTGCCAGCAGCCTGGGGCCCGAACGGGGTAATCAGCCCCAGCATTTT. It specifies CASSLGPERGNQPQHF.

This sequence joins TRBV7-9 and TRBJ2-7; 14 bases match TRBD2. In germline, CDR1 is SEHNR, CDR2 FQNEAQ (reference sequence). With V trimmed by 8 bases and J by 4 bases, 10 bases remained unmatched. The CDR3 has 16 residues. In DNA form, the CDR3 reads TGTGCCAGCGGGTGGGGGACTAGCGGGAGTAGATACGAGCAGTACTTC. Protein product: CASGWGTSGSRYEQYF.

CDR3 sequence reads: CASSLGGQEYGYTF. The CDR3 nucleotides read TGTGCCAGCAGCTTGGGGGGACAGGAGTATGGCTACACCTTC. V is TRBV5-8 and J is TRBJ1-2; 8 nucleotides line up with TRBD1. Trimming at V came to 0 bases and at J to 5 bases, leaving 3 bases not matched to a gene. The germline CDR1 and CDR2 sequences are SGHTS and YDEGEE. The CDR3 runs to 14 residues.

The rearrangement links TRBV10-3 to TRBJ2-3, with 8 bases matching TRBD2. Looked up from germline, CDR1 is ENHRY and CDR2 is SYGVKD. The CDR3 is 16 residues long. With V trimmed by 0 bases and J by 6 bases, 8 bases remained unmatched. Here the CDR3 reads CAISESRGLASDTQYF. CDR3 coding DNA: TGTGCCATCAGTGAGTCGCGAGGACTAGCTTCCGATACGCAGTATTTT.

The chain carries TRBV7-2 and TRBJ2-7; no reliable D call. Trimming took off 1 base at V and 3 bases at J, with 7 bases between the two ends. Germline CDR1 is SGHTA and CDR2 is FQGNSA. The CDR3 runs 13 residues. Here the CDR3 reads CASSLDHSYEQYF. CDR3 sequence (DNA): TGTGCCAGCAGCTTAGACCACAGCTACGAGCAGTACTTC.

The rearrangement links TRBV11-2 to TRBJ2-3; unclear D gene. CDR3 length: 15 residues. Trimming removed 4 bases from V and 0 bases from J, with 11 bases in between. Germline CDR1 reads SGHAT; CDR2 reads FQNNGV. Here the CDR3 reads CASSSYPTSTDTQYF. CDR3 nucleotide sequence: TGTGCCAGCAGCTCCTACCCGACTAGCACAGATACGCAGTATTTT.

The CDR3 region has the DNA TGTGCCAGCAGTGCGTATTGGGCCCAGGGGCAGCCCCAGCATTTT. As protein: CASSAYWAQGQPQHF. This chain uses TRBV6-1 with TRBJ1-5, with D maybe TRBD1 (6 bases). The CDR3 totals 15 residues. Germline assignment: CDR1 MNHNS and CDR2 SASEGT. The V and J ends lost 4 bases and 7 bases respectively, with 17 bases between them.

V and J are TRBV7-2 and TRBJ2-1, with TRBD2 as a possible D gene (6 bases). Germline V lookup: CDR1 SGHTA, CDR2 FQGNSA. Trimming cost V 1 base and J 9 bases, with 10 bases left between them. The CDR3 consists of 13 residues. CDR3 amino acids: CASSLDVSGEQFF. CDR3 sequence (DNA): TGTGCCAGCAGCTTAGACGTTAGCGGTGAGCAGTTCTTC.

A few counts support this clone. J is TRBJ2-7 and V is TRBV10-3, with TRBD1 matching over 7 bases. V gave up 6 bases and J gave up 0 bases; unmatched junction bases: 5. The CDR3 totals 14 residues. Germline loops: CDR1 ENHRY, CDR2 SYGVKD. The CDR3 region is CAISLGDSSYEQYF. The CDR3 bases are TGTGCCATCAGCCTGGGGGACAGCTCCTACGAGCAGTACTTC.

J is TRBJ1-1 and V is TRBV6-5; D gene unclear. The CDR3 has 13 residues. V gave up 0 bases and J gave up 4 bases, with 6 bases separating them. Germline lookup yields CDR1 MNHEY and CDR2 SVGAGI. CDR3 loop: CASSYSQATEAFF. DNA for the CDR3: TGTGCCAGCAGTTACTCTCAGGCCACTGAAGCTTTCTTT.

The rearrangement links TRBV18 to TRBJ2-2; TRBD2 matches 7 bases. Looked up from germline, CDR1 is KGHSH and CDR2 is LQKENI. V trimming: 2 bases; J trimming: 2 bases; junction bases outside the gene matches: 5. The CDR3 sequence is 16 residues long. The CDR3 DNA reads TGTGCCAGCTCACCATCGGGGGGATCAAACACCGGGGAGCTGTTTTTT. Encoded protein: CASSPSGGSNTGELFF.

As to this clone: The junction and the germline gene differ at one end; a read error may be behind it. CDR3 sequence reads: CSSSGTSGTGALREQYF. CDR3 sequence (DNA): TGTTCCAGCAGTGGGACTAGCGGGACCGGGGCTCTCCGAGAGCAGTACTTC. This sequence joins TRBV7-9 and TRBJ2-7, with 13 bases identical to TRBD2. Looked up from germline, CDR1 is SEHNR and CDR2 is FQNEAQ (reference sequence). This CDR3 region has 17 residues.

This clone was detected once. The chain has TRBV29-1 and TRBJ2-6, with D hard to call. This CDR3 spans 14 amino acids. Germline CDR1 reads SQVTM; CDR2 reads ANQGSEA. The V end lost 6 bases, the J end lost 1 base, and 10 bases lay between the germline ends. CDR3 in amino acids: CSVLRGSGANVLTF. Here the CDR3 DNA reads TGCAGCGTCCTTCGCGGTTCTGGGGCCAACGTCCTGACTTTC.

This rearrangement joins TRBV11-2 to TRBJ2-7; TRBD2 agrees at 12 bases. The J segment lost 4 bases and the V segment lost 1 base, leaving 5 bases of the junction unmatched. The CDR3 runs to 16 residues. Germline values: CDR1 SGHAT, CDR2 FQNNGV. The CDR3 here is CASSLGSGLAGYEQYF. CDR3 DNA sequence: TGTGCCAGCAGCTTAGGATCGGGACTAGCGGGTTACGAGCAGTACTTC.

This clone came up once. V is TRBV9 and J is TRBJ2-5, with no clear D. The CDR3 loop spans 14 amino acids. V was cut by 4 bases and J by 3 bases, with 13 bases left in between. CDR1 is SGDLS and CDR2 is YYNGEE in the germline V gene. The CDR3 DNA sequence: TGTGCCAGCAGCCTTAGTGGAGCCAAAGAGACCCAGTACTTC. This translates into CASSLSGAKETQYF.

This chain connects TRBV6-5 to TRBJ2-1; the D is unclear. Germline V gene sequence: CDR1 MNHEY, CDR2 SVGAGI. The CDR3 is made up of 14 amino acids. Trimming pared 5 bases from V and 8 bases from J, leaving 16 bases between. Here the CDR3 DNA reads TGTGCCAGCAGTGTTTCGGTAGCCCCCCATGAGCAGTTCTTC. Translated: CASSVSVAPHEQFF.

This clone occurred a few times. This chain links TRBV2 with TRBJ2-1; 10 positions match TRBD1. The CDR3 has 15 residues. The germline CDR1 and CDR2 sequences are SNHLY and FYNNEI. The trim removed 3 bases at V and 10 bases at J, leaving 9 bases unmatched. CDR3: CASSELGTGVEEQFF. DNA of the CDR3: TGTGCCAGCAGTGAGTTGGGGACAGGGGTTGAGGAGCAGTTCTTC.

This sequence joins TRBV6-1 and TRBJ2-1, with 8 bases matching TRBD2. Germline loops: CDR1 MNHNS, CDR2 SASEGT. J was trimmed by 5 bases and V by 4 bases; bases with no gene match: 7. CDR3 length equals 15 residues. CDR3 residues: CASSGDGGAHNEQFF. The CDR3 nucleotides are TGTGCCAGCAGTGGTGACGGGGGGGCCCACAATGAGCAGTTCTTC.

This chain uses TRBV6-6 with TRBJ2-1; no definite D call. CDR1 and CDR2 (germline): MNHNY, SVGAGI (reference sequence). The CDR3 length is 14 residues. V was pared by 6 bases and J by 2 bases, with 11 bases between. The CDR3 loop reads CASSPLAAYNEQFF. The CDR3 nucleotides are TGTGCCAGCAGCCCGCTCGCAGCCTACAATGAGCAGTTCTTC.

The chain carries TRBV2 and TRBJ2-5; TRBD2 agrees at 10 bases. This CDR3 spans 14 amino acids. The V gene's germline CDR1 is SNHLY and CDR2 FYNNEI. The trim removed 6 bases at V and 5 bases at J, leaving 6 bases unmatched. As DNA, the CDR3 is TGTGCCAGCAGAAGCCCGGGACTAGCGGAGACCCAGTACTTC. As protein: CASRSPGLAETQYF.

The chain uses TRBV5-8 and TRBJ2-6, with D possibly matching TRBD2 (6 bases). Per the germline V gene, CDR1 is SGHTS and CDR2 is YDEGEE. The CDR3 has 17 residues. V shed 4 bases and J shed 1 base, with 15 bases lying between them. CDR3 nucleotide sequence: TGTGCCAGCAGCGTTCGGAGGGGCCCATCTGGGGCCAACGTCCTGACTTTC. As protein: CASSVRRGPSGANVLTF.

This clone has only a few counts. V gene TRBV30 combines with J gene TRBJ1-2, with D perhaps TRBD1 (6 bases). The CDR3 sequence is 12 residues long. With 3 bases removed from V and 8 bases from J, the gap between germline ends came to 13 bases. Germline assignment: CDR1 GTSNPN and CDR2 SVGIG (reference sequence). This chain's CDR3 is CAWSGGAWGYTF. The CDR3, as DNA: TGTGCCTGGAGCGGGGGGGCTTGGGGCTACACCTTC. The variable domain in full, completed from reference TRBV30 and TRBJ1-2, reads SQTIHQWPATLVQPVGSPLSLECTVEGTSNPNLYWYRQAAGRGLQLLFYSVGIGQISSEVPQNLSASRPQDRQFILSSKKLLLSDSGFYLCAWSGGAWGYTFGSGTRLTVV.